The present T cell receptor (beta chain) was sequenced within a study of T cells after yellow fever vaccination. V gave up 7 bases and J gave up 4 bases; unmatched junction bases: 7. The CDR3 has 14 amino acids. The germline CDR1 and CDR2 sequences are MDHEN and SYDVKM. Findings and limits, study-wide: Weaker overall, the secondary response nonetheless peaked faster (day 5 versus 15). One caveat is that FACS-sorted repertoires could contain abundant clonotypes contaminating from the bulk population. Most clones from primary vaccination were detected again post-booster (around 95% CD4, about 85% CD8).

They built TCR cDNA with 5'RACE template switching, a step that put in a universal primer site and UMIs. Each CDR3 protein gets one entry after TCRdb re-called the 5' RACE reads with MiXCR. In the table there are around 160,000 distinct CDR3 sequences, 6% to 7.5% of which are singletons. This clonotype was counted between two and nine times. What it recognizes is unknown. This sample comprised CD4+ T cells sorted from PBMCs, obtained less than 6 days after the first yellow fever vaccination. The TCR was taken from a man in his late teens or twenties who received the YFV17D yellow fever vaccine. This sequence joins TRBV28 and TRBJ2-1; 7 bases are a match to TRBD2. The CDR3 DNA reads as TGTGCCAGCATCTTAAGCGGGGTTTACAATGAGCAGTTCTTC. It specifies CASILSGVYNEQFF.